The rows below give T cell receptor beta chains drawn from one sample of a study of blood T cells in healthy people across ages. TCRdb ran MiXCR on the 5' RACE reads and lists one entry per CDR3 protein. The data show roughly 2 million distinct CDR3 sequences, around 50% seen once. The specimen was blood. The receptors were gathered from a woman in her forties in good health. CDR3s include the opening cysteine and the closing phenylalanine or tryptophan. Each record gives: clone size, V gene, J gene, D gene, CDR3 protein, CDR3 DNA. A D gene is named only where the DNA matches it firmly. Clone sizes are given selectively: once, few, many, or a class where the clone is expanded.

few	TRBV7-2	TRBJ2-1	TRBD1	CASSLKTGHNEQFF	TGTGCCAGCAGCTTAAAGACAGGGCACAATGAGCAGTTCTTC
-	TRBV5-1	TRBJ1-4	-	CASSLNLDEKLFF	TGCGCCAGCAGCCTAAACTTGGATGAAAAACTGTTTTTT
-	TRBV29-1	TRBJ1-2	TRBD1	CSVEQGDYGYTF	TGCAGCGTAGAACAGGGGGACTATGGCTACACCTTC
-	TRBV20-1	TRBJ2-5	TRBD1	CSAWGRTGAYETQYF	TGCAGTGCTTGGGGACGGACAGGGGCTTATGAGACCCAGTACTTC
few	TRBV20-1	TRBJ1-6	TRBD1	CSALGQGRSPLHF	TGCAGTGCCTTAGGACAGGGTCGTTCACCCCTCCACTTT
-	TRBV3-1	TRBJ2-7	-	CASSQESGGAESEQYF	TGTGCCAGCAGCCAAGAATCGGGGGGCGCAGAGTCCGAGCAGTACTTC
-	TRBV4-2	TRBJ2-7	TRBD2	CASSQDSNGGFSYEQYF	TGTGCCAGCAGCCAAGATTCGAACGGGGGGTTCTCCTACGAGCAGTACTTC
-	TRBV27	TRBJ2-5	-	CASSSGTSRIQETQYF	TGTGCCAGCAGTTCCGGGACTTCAAGGATCCAAGAGACCCAGTACTTC
-	TRBV7-9	TRBJ2-7	-	CASSQAQKGYEQYF	TGTGCCAGCAGCCAGGCACAAAAGGGGTACGAGCAGTACTTC
-	TRBV20-1	TRBJ2-7	TRBD2	CSARSAAGWGYNEQYF	TGCAGTGCTAGATCTGCAGCGGGGTGGGGATACAATGAGCAGTACTTC
-	TRBV12-3/TRBV12-4	TRBJ2-3	-	CASRIRGDTQYF	TGTGCCAGCAGAATCCGGGGAGATACGCAGTATTTT
many	TRBV28	TRBJ2-5	-	CASSPEGEETQYF	TGTGCCAGCAGTCCCGAGGGGGAAGAGACCCAGTACTTC
once	TRBV6-2/TRBV6-3	TRBJ2-5	TRBD2	CASSRSGGALEETQYF	TGTGCCAGCAGTCGTAGCGGGGGGGCCCTCGAAGAGACCCAGTACTTC
-	TRBV4-3	TRBJ2-4	-	CASSQDSAGRKNIQYF	TGCGCCAGCAGCCAAGATAGCGCAGGCCGTAAAAACATTCAGTACTTC
-	TRBV19	TRBJ1-1	-	CASSLTSSMITEAFF	TGTGCCAGTAGTCTTACAAGTTCTATGATCACTGAAGCTTTCTTT
few	TRBV28	TRBJ2-3	-	CASSLTGLADTQYF	TGTGCCAGCAGTTTAACAGGTTTAGCAGATACGCAGTATTTT
-	TRBV6-1	TRBJ1-2	-	CASSLGGRVRYGYTF	TGTGCCAGCAGTCTTGGGGGGAGGGTAAGATATGGCTACACCTTC
-	TRBV27	TRBJ2-6	-	CASRDAGANVLTF	TGTGCCAGCAGGGATGCTGGGGCCAACGTCCTGACTTTC
-	TRBV4-1	TRBJ1-6	-	CASSRADDNSPLHF	TGCGCCAGCAGCCGGGCGGACGACAATTCACCCCTCCACTTT
many	TRBV5-1	TRBJ2-7	-	CASSLKRGEQYF	TGCGCCAGCAGTCTAAAGCGCGGCGAGCAGTACTTC
-	TRBV6-5	TRBJ2-7	TRBD2	CASSHSRTSGGEQYF	TGTGCCAGCAGTCACTCCCGGACTAGCGGGGGTGAGCAGTACTTC
-	TRBV6-2/TRBV6-3	TRBJ2-4	-	CASSYSAGQWVQYF	TGTGCCAGCAGTTATTCTGCCGGACAATGGGTGCAGTACTTC
-	TRBV15	TRBJ2-1	-	CATRANPEANEQFF	TGTGCCACCCGGGCCAATCCCGAGGCGAATGAGCAGTTCTTC
-	TRBV4-2	TRBJ1-2	-	CASSQDHYPTYGYTF	TGTGCCAGCAGCCAAGACCATTATCCTACCTATGGCTACACCTTC
-	TRBV13	TRBJ1-2	-	CASSPPRTDYGYTF	TGTGCCAGCAGCCCTCCCCGGACAGACTATGGCTACACCTTC
-	TRBV13	TRBJ2-1	TRBD2	CASSPRTSGGHNEQFF	TGTGCCAGCAGCCCTCGGACTAGCGGGGGCCACAATGAGCAGTTCTTC
once	TRBV6-2/TRBV6-3	TRBJ2-5	-	CASSSGHKGHEETQYF	TGTGCCAGCAGTTCCGGACATAAAGGGCATGAGGAGACCCAGTACTTC
-	TRBV6-1	TRBJ2-3	-	CASSEDGFTDTQYF	TGTGCCAGCAGTGAAGACGGCTTCACAGATACGCAGTATTTT
few	TRBV7-2	TRBJ2-7	-	CASSPPGAGYEQYF	TGTGCCAGCAGCCCACCTGGGGCGGGCTACGAGCAGTACTTC
once	TRBV28	TRBJ2-6	-	CANSLYLKLPSGANVLTF	TGTGCCAACAGTTTATACCTAAAGTTGCCCTCTGGGGCCAACGTCCTGACTTTC
-	TRBV28	TRBJ2-3	TRBD2	CASRPLAGGQADTQYF	TGTGCCAGCAGGCCCTTAGCGGGGGGTCAGGCAGATACGCAGTATTTT
once	TRBV9	TRBJ2-5	-	CASNEQGGRETQYF	TGTGCCAGCAACGAACAGGGAGGTAGGGAGACCCAGTACTTC
few	TRBV20-1	TRBJ2-5	TRBD2	CSARDESRGGGTQYF	TGCAGTGCTAGAGATGAGTCGCGGGGGGGCGGGACCCAGTACTTC
-	TRBV7-9	TRBJ2-7	-	CASSSMAGALSYEQYF	TGTGCCAGCAGCTCAATGGCGGGGGCCCTCTCCTACGAGCAGTACTTC
once	TRBV6-2/TRBV6-3	TRBJ2-1	-	CASSPESYNEQFF	TGTGCCAGCAGTCCCGAGTCCTACAATGAGCAGTTCTTC
few	TRBV7-8	TRBJ2-1	TRBD2	CASSPGRDVEQFF	TGTGCCAGCAGCCCCGGGAGGGATGTTGAGCAGTTCTTC
-	TRBV7-2	TRBJ2-7	TRBD2	CASSLGISGGDNEQYF	TGTGCCAGCAGCTTAGGGATTAGCGGGGGGGACAATGAGCAGTACTTC
-	TRBV6-5	TRBJ2-3	-	CASSNSLTGEGTDTQYF	TGTGCCAGCAGTAACTCCTTAACAGGGGAGGGCACAGATACGCAGTATTTT
few	TRBV7-3	TRBJ2-3	-	CASSLTAGLSTDTQYF	TGTGCCAGCAGCTTAACAGCGGGTCTGAGCACAGATACGCAGTATTTT
-	TRBV4-2	TRBJ2-7	-	CASSQAVNTINERYF	TGTGCCAGCAGCCAAGCTGTTAACACAATCAATGAGCGGTACTTC
once	TRBV20-1	TRBJ2-7	-	CSARERETYEQYF	TGCAGTGCTAGAGAGCGTGAAACCTACGAGCAGTACTTC
-	TRBV6-1	TRBJ2-7	TRBD1	CAGATGFTYEQYF	TGTGCCGGGGCGACAGGGTTTACCTACGAGCAGTACTTC
-	TRBV6-1	TRBJ2-6	-	CASVSAQSGANVLTF	TGTGCCAGTGTGTCGGCCCAGTCTGGGGCCAACGTCCTGACTTTC
-	TRBV7-2	TRBJ2-7	-	CASSARTDLYEQYF	TGTGCCAGCAGCGCTCGGACAGACCTCTACGAGCAGTACTTC
-	TRBV6-5	TRBJ1-1	-	CASQTGTRTFF	TGTGCCAGCCAAACCGGGACGCGGACTTTCTTT
few	TRBV7-2	TRBJ2-5	TRBD2	CASSLVGRRGEETQYF	TGTGCCAGCAGCTTAGTAGGCCGGCGGGGGGAAGAGACCCAGTACTTC
-	TRBV7-9	TRBJ2-1	-	CASTEGRNTIYNEQFF	TGTGCCAGCACCGAGGGCCGCAACACAATATACAATGAGCAGTTCTTC
-	TRBV5-4	TRBJ2-1	TRBD2	CASSLGGLVGPGGEQFF	TGTGCCAGCAGCTTGGGGGGACTAGTGGGACCCGGGGGTGAGCAGTTCTTC
few	TRBV7-9	TRBJ2-3	-	CASSLVLDSTDTQYF	TGTGCCAGCAGCTTAGTTCTGGACAGCACAGATACGCAGTATTTT
-	TRBV20-1	TRBJ2-1	TRBD2	CSADKRGGFDERFF	TGCAGTGCCGATAAGCGGGGGGGTTTCGATGAGCGGTTCTTC
-	TRBV3-1	TRBJ2-5	TRBD2	CASSQRLAGSETQYF	TGTGCCAGCAGCCAACGCCTAGCGGGGAGTGAGACCCAGTACTTC
-	TRBV11-2	TRBJ1-1	TRBD1	CASSLVLRTGGSMNTEAFF	TGTGCCAGCAGCTTAGTACTAAGGACAGGGGGATCCATGAATACTGAAGCTTTCTTT
-	TRBV6-1	TRBJ2-3	TRBD1	CASSMGQGAYASTDTQYF	TGTGCCAGCAGTATGGGACAGGGAGCCTATGCTAGCACAGATACGCAGTATTTT
few	TRBV5-1	TRBJ2-7	TRBD1	CASSDLQGREQYF	TGCGCCAGCAGCGATCTACAGGGGCGCGAGCAGTACTTC
few	TRBV7-9	TRBJ1-6	-	CASSPAGVIGSPLHF	TGTGCCAGCAGCCCCGCCGGGGTTATCGGCTCACCCCTCCACTTT
-	TRBV20-1	TRBJ2-5	-	CSARKAAIQETQYF	TGCAGTGCTAGGAAGGCGGCGATCCAAGAGACCCAGTACTTC
few	TRBV10-3	TRBJ2-5	-	CAISHAGETQYF	TGTGCCATCAGCCACGCCGGGGAGACCCAGTACTTC
-	TRBV28	TRBJ2-3	TRBD1	CASSLYGTGAPDTQYF	TGTGCCAGCAGTTTATATGGTACAGGGGCCCCAGATACGCAGTATTTT
once	TRBV4-3	TRBJ1-2	-	CASSQVVQAVYGYTF	TGCGCCAGCAGCCAAGTGGTACAGGCGGTCTATGGCTACACCTTC